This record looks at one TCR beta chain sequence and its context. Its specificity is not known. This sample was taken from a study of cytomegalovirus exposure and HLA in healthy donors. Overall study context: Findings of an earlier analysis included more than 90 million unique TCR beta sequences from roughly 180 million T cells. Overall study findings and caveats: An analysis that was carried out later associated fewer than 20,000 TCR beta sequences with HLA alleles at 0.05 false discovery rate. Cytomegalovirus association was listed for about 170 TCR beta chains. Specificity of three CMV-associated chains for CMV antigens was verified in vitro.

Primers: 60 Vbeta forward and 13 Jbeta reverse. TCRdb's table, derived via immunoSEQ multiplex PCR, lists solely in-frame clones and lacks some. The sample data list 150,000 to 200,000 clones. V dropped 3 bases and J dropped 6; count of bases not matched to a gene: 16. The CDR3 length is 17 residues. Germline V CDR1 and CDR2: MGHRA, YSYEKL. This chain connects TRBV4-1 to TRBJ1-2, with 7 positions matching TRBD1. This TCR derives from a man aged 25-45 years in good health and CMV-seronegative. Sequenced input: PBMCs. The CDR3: CASSQRTGPRVGHGYTF. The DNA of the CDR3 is TGCGCCAGCAGCCAGCGGACAGGCCCCCGGGTTGGGCATGGCTACACCTTC.